Each of the 2 T cell receptor beta chains below was sequenced from the same sample in a study of cytomegalovirus exposure and HLA in healthy donors. 60 Vbeta and 13 Jbeta primers were used in PCR. Only in-frame clones appear in the TCRdb table, and some are missing; sequencing was by immunoSEQ multiplex PCR. The sample has about 46,000 clones. Sequencing input: PBMCs. The receptors were sampled from a woman aged 40 to 49 in good health and CMV-seronegative.

V usage is TRBV7-9 and J usage is TRBJ2-7; D gene unclear. Trimming stripped 3 bases from V and 5 bases from J, with 11 bases between. Germline assignment: CDR1 SEHNR and CDR2 FQNEAQ (reference sequence). The CDR3 runs to 13 residues. The CDR3 nucleotides read TGTGCCAGCAGCTTCTTGGAGAGCGACGAGCAGTACTTC. It is translated as CASSFLESDEQYF.

The CDR3 here is CASRRGEVVGNEQFF. The CDR3 coding sequence is TGTGCCAGCAGACGTGGAGAGGTCGTGGGCAATGAGCAGTTCTTC. The chain uses TRBV6-5 and TRBJ2-1; no clear D gene. With 6 bases removed from V and 6 bases from J, the gap between germline ends came to 18 bases. Germline V gives CDR1 MNHEY, CDR2 SVGAGI. The length of the CDR3 is 15 residues.